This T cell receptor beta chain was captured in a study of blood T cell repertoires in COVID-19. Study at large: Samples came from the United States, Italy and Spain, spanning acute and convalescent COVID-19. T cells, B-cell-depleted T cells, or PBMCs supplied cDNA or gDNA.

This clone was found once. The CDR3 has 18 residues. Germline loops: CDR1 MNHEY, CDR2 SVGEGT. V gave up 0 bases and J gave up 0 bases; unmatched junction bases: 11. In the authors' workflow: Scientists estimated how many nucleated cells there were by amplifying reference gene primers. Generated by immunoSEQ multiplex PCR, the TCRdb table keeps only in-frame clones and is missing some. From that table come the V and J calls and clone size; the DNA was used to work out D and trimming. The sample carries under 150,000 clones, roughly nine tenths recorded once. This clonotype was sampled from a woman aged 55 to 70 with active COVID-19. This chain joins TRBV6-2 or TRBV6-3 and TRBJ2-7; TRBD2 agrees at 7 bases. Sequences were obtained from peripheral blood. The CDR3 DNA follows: TGTGCCAGCAGTTACTCCCCCCTCAGCGGGGAGAGCTCCTACGAGCAGTACTTC. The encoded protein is CASSYSPLSGESSYEQYF.